This T cell receptor beta chain stems from a study of cytomegalovirus exposure and HLA in healthy donors. Overall study results and limits: Later work showed greater clonal expansion in HLA-associated TCR beta chains than in equally common others.

Vbeta (60) and Jbeta (13) primers were used in the PCR. The method was immunoSEQ multiplex PCR; TCRdb's version includes in-frame clones alone and lacks a portion of them. This table has some 170,000 clones, approximately 80% appearing once. This clone was seen only a few times. Its specificity is unknown. V trimming: 0 bases; J trimming: 7 bases; junction bases outside the gene matches: 4. The CDR3 is 14 residues long. The germline V gene encodes CDR1 SGDLS and CDR2 YYNGEE. The sequencing sample was made of PBMCs. J is TRBJ1-2 and V is TRBV9, with 9 bases aligning to TRBD1. The clonotype was recovered from a woman aged 25 to 39 in good health and CMV-seronegative. CDR3 in DNA: TGTGCCAGCAGCGTAGCTGCGACAGGGGGTGGCTACACCTTC. Translated, it gives CASSVAATGGGYTF.